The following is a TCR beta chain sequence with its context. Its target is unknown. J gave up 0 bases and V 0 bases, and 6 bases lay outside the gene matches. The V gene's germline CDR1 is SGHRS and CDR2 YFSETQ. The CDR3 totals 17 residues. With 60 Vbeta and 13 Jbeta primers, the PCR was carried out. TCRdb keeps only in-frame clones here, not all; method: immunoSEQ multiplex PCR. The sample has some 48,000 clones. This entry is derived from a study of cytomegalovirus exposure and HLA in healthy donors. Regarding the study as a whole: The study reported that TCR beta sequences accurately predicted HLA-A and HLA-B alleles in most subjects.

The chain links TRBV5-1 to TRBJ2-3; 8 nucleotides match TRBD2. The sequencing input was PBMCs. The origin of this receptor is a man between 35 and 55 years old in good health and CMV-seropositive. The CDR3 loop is CASSLGGSGASTDTQYF. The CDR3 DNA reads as TGCGCCAGCAGCTTGGGAGGTAGCGGGGCAAGCACAGATACGCAGTATTTT.